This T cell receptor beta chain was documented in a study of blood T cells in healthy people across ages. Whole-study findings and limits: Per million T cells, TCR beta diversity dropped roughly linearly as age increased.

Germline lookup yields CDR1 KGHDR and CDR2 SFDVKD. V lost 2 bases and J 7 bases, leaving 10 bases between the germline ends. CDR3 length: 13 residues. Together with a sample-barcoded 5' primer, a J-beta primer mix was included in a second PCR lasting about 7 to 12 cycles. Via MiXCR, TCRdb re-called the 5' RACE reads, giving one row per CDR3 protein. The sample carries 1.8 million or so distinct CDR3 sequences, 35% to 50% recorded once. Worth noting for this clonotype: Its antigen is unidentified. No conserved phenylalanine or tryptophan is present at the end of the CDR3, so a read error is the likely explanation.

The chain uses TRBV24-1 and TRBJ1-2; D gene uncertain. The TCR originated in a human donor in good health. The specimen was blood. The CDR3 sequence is CATSDSIGSGYTC. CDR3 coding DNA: TGTGCCACCAGTGATTCCATCGGGTCTGGCTACACCTGC.